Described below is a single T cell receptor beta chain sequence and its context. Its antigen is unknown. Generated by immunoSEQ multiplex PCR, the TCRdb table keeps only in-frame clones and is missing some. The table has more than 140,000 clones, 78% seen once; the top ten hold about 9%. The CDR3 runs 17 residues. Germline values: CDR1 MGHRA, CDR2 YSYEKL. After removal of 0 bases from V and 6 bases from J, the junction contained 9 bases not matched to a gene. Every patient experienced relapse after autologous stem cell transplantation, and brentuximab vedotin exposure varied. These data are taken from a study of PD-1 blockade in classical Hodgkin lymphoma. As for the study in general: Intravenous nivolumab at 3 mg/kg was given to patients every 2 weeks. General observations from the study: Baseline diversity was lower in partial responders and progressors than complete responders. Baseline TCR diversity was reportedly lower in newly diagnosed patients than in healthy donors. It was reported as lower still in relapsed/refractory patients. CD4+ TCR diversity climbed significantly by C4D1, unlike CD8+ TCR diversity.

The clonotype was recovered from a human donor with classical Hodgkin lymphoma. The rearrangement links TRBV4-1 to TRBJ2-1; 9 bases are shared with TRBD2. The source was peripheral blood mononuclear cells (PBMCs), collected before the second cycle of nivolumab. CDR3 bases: TGCGCCAGCAGCCAAGATTCAGGCGCGGGAGGGTTCAATGAGCAGTTCTTC. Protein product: CASSQDSGAGGFNEQFF.